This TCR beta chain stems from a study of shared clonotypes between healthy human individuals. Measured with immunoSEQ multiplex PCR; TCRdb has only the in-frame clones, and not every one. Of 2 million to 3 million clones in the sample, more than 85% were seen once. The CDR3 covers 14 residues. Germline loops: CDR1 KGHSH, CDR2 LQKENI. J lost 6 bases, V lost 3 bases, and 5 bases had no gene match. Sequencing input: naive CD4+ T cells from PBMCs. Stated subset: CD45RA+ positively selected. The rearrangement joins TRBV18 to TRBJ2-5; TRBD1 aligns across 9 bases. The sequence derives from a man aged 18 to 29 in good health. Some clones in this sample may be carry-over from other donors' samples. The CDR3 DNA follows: TGTGCCAGCTCACCGGATGGACAGGGGAAGACCCAGTACTTC. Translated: CASSPDGQGKTQYF.